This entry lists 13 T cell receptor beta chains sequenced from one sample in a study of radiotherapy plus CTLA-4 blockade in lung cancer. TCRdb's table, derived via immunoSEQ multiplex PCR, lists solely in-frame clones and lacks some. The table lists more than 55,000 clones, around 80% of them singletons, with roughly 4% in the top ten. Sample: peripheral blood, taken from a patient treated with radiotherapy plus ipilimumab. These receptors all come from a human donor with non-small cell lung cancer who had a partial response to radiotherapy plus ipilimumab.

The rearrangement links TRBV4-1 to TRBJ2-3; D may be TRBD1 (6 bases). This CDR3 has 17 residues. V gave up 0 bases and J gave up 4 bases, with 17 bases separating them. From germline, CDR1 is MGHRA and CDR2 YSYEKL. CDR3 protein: CASSQETRQEWADTQYF. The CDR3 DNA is TGCGCCAGCAGCCAAGAAACTCGACAGGAGTGGGCAGATACGCAGTATTTT.

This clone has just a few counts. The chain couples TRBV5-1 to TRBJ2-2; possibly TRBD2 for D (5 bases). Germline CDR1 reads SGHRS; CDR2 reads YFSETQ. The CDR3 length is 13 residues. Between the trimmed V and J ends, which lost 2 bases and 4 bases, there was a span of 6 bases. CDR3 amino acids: CASSFAGTGELFF. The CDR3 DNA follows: TGCGCCAGCAGCTTTGCGGGCACCGGGGAGCTGTTTTTT.

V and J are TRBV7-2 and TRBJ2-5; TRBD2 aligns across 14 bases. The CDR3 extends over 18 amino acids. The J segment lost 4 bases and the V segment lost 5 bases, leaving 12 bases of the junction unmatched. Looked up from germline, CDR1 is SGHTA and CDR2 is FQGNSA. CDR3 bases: TGTGCCAGCAGCCATCGACTAGCGGGGGGGCAGATGATAGAGACCCAGTACTTC. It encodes CASSHRLAGGQMIETQYF. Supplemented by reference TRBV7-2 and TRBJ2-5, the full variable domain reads GAGVSQSPSNKVTEKGKDVELRCDPISGHTALYWYRQSLGQGLEFLIYFQGNSAPDKSGLPSDRFSAERTGGSVSTLTIQRTQQEDSAVYLCASSHRLAGGQMIETQYFGPGTRLLVL.

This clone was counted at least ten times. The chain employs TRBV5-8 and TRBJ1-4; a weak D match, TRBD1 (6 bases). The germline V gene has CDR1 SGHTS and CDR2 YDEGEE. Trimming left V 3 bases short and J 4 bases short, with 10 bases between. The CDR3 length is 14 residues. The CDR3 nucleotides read TGTGCCAGCAGCTCCGGACAGATTAATGAAAAACTGTTTTTT. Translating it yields CASSSGQINEKLFF. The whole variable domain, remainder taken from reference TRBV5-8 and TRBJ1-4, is EAGVTQSPTHLIKTRGQQATLRCSPISGHTSVYWYQQALGLGLQFLLWYDEGEERNRGNFPPRFSGRQFPNYSSELNVNALELEDSALYLCASSSGQINEKLFFGSGTQLSVL.

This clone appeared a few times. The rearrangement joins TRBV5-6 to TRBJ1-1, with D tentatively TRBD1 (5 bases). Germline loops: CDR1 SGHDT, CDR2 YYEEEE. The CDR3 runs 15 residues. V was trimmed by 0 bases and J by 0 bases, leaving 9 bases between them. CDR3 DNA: TGTGCCAGCAGCTTGGGACAGCAGATGAACACTGAAGCTTTCTTT. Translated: CASSLGQQMNTEAFF.

The CDR3 region has the DNA TGTGCCAGCAGTTACTCGCGGACAGGGGGCTTGGTAAAACTGTTTTTT. Translating it yields CASSYSRTGGLVKLFF. The chain uses TRBV6-5 and TRBJ1-4; TRBD1 aligns across 11 bases. Trimming removed 0 bases from V and 10 bases from J; junction bases left unmatched: 7. The germline V gene has CDR1 MNHEY and CDR2 SVGAGI. The CDR3 covers 16 residues.

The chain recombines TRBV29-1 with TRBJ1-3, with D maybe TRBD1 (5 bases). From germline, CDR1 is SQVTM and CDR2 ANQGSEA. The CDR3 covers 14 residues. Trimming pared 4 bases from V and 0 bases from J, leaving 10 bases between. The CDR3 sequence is CSVVGRHSGNTIYF. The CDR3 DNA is TGCAGCGTTGTGGGGCGCCACTCTGGAAACACCATATATTTT.

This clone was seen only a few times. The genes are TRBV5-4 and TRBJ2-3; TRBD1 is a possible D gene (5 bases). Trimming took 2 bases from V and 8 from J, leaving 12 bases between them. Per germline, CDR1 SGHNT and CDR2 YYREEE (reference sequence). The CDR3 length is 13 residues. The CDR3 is CASSLGENPTQYF. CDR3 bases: TGTGCCAGCAGCTTAGGGGAAAACCCTACGCAGTATTTT.

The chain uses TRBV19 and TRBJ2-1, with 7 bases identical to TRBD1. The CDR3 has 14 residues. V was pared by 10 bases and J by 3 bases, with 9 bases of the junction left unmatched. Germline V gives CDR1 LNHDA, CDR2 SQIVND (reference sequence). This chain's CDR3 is CATTEYRGYNEQFF. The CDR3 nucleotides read TGTGCCACCACGGAGTACAGGGGCTACAATGAGCAGTTCTTC. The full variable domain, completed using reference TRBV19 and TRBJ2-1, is DGGITQSPKYLFRKEGQNVTLSCEQNLNHDAMYWYRQDPGQGLRLIYYSQIVNDFQKGDIAEGYSVSREKKESFPLTVTSAQKNPTAFYLCATTEYRGYNEQFFGPGTRLTVL.

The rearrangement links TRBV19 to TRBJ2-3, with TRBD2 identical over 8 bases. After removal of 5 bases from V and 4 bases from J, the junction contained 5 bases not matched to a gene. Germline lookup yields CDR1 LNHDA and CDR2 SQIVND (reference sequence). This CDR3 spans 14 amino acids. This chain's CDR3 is CASSAPSGPDTQYF. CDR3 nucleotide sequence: TGTGCCAGTAGTGCACCTAGCGGGCCAGATACGCAGTATTTT.

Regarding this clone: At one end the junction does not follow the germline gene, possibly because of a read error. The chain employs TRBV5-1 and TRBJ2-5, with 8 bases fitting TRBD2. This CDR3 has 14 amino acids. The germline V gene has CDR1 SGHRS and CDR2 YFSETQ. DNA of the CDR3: TGCGCCAGCACCTTGGGGCTAGCGGGAGAGACCCAGTACTTC. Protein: CASTLGLAGETQYF.

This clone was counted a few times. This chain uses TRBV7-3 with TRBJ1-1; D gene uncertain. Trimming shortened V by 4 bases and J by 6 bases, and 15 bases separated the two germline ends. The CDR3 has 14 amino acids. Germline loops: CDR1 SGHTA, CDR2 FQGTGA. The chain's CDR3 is CASSSPGGSAEAFF. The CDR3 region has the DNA TGTGCCAGCAGCTCCCCTGGTGGAAGCGCTGAAGCTTTCTTT.

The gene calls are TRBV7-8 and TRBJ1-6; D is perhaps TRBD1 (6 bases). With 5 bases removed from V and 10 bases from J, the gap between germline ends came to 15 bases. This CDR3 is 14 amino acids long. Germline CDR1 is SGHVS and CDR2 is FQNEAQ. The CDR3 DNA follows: TGTGCCAGCAGCACCAGAGGGGGGGGATCACCCCTCCACTTT. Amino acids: CASSTRGGGSPLHF. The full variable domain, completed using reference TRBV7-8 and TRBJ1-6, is GAGVSQSPRYKVAKRGQDVALRCDPISGHVSLFWYQQALGQGPEFLTYFQNEAQLDKSGLPSDRFFAERPEGSVSTLKIQRTQQEDSAVYLCASSTRGGGSPLHFGNGTRLTVT.